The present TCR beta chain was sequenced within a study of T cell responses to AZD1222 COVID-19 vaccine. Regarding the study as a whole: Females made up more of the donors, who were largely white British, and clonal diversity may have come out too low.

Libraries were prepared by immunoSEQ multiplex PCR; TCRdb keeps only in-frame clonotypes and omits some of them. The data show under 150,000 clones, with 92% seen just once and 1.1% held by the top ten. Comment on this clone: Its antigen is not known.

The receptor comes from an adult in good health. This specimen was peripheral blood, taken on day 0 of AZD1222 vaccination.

CDR3 amino acids: CASTLEASGRAADTQYF. The CDR3 nucleotides read TGTGCCAGCACTCTGGAGGCTAGCGGGAGGGCCGCAGATACGCAGTATTTT. The chain has TRBV7-9 and TRBJ2-3; 12 positions agree with TRBD2. CDR1 and CDR2 (germline): SEHNR, FQNEAQ (reference sequence). Germline trimming cut 7 bases from V and 4 bases from J; bases unmatched to any gene: 12. The CDR3 runs to 17 residues.